Listed below are T cell receptor beta chains from one sample, sequenced in a study of blood T cell repertoires in COVID-19. Repertoires were generated with immunoSEQ multiplex PCR, while TCRdb's copy carries only in-frame clones and drops some. This table holds about 140,000 clones, over 70% found once. Sequencing was carried out using peripheral blood. The origin of the receptors is a woman aged 55-69 years with acute or convalescent COVID-19. The CDR3 runs from the conserved cysteine through the conserved F or W. The D gene is left open where the match is weak. The size of a clone is reported for some rows only, either as once, few or many, or as a class for expanded clones.

CASSFGGRNQPQHF,TGTGCCAGCAGCTTTGGGGGCCGCAATCAGCCCCAGCATTTT,few,TRBV7-2,-,TRBJ1-5
CASSVGGTGPDGRDEQFF,TGTGCCAGCAGCGTAGGTGGGACAGGGCCTGACGGTAGGGATGAGCAGTTCTTC,-,TRBV9,TRBD1,TRBJ2-1
CASSIRAGARSYNEQFF,TGTGCCAGTAGTATACGAGCGGGAGCTAGATCCTACAATGAGCAGTTCTTC,-,TRBV19,TRBD2,TRBJ2-1
CSARAPGEQFF,TGCAGTGCTAGAGCACCCGGGGAGCAGTTCTTC,once,TRBV20-1,-,TRBJ2-1
CASSPIDSLDSYEQYF,TGTGCCAGCTCACCAATCGACAGTTTAGACTCCTACGAGCAGTACTTC,once,TRBV18,-,TRBJ2-7
CASTIMEGGRTEAFF,TGTGCCAGTACTATTATGGAGGGAGGAAGGACTGAAGCTTTCTTT,-,TRBV19,-,TRBJ1-1
CASSPRLAGGPGEQYF,TGTGCCAGCAGCCCCCGACTAGCGGGAGGGCCGGGTGAGCAGTACTTC,-,TRBV9,TRBD2,TRBJ2-7
CASSRTRNEQFF,TGTGCCAGCAGTAGGACTAGGAATGAGCAGTTCTTC,-,TRBV6-2/TRBV6-3,TRBD2,TRBJ2-1
CASSSKPGQGLYGYTF,TGTGCCAGCAGCTCGAAACCGGGACAGGGCCTCTATGGCTACACCTTC,-,TRBV5-8,TRBD1,TRBJ1-2
CAWSWDRGRNTEAFF,TGTGCCTGGAGTTGGGACAGGGGAAGGAACACTGAAGCTTTCTTT,-,TRBV30,TRBD1,TRBJ1-1
CATQLASGPYEQYF,TGTGCCACTCAGTTGGCTAGCGGACCCTACGAGCAGTACTTC,-,TRBV19,TRBD2,TRBJ2-7
CASSFGLLGGDTQYF,TGTGCCAGCAGCTTCGGCCTACTAGGGGGAGATACGCAGTATTTT,-,TRBV7-3,-,TRBJ2-3
CASSWTGRGTEAFF,TGTGCCAGCAGTTGGACAGGTAGGGGTACTGAAGCTTTCTTT,-,TRBV28,TRBD1,TRBJ1-1
CSVRPGTSQETQYF,TGCAGCGTCCGTCCCGGGACATCCCAAGAGACCCAGTACTTC,-,TRBV29-1,-,TRBJ2-5
CASSLWLAGSSSYNEQFF,TGTGCCAGCAGTTTATGGCTAGCGGGTTCCAGCTCCTACAATGAGCAGTTCTTC,-,TRBV28,TRBD2,TRBJ2-1
CAWHRSTREAFF,TGTGCCTGGCACCGGAGTACCCGCGAAGCTTTCTTT,-,TRBV30,-,TRBJ1-1
CASSLGQGSSYNSPLHF,TGTGCCAGCAGTCTCGGACAGGGCAGCTCCTATAATTCACCCCTCCACTTT,-,TRBV27,TRBD1,TRBJ1-6